A selection of T cell receptor beta chains follows, all from one sample in a study of T cells in Graves' hyperthyroidism and ophthalmopathy. TCRdb processed the multiplex PCR reads anew with MiXCR; each CDR3 protein has one entry. The sample includes about 520,000 distinct CDR3 sequences, less than 25% of them seen just once. The specimen was blood. The receptor set was obtained from a man aged 18 to 29 with Graves' hyperthyroidism. CDR3s leave out the opening cysteine and the closing phenylalanine or tryptophan. Each record gives: V gene, J gene, CDR3 protein.

v_call: TRBV19
j_call: TRBJ2-2
cdr3_aa: ASTGTPNTGELF

v_call: TRBV6-1
j_call: TRBJ2-5
cdr3_aa: ASSGRTSGGAKETQY

v_call: TRBV10-3
j_call: TRBJ1-5
cdr3_aa: AISESRHWGVQAQH

v_call: TRBV10-3
j_call: TRBJ1-1
cdr3_aa: AVAEQAVTEAF

v_call: TRBV7-9
j_call: TRBJ2-7
cdr3_aa: ASSFMTEPYEQY

v_call: TRBV28
j_call: TRBJ1-2
cdr3_aa: ASSLVGQGARKDYGYT

v_call: TRBV6-2/TRBV6-3
j_call: TRBJ2-7
cdr3_aa: ASSYWGEQY

v_call: TRBV9
j_call: TRBJ2-7
cdr3_aa: ASGPGTSSGGDYEQY

v_call: TRBV7-8
j_call: TRBJ2-5
cdr3_aa: ASSPPRSPGETQY

v_call: TRBV25-1
j_call: TRBJ1-1
cdr3_aa: ASRPLGQIEAF

v_call: TRBV28
j_call: TRBJ2-5
cdr3_aa: ASSPRLAEETQY

v_call: TRBV6-2/TRBV6-3
j_call: TRBJ2-7
cdr3_aa: ASSYGDIYEQY

v_call: TRBV2
j_call: TRBJ1-5
cdr3_aa: ASSENPGGDQPQH

v_call: TRBV6-1
j_call: TRBJ1-5
cdr3_aa: ASSERGLDQPQH

v_call: TRBV6-1
j_call: TRBJ2-3
cdr3_aa: ASSDLTGADTQY

v_call: TRBV5-1
j_call: TRBJ1-1
cdr3_aa: ASSLEVTTEAF

v_call: TRBV6-5
j_call: TRBJ2-5
cdr3_aa: ASSYSGRGETQY

v_call: TRBV12-5
j_call: TRBJ2-5
cdr3_aa: ASGLEAGPPGTQY

v_call: TRBV30
j_call: TRBJ2-7
cdr3_aa: AWGKDSRAYEQY

v_call: TRBV11-2
j_call: TRBJ1-3
cdr3_aa: ASSLIWRDSGNTIY

v_call: TRBV15
j_call: TRBJ1-5
cdr3_aa: ATSVWDSNQPQH

v_call: TRBV20-1
j_call: TRBJ2-5
cdr3_aa: SVETGGIRGETQY

v_call: TRBV12-5
j_call: TRBJ1-1
cdr3_aa: ASGQDRGNTEAF

v_call: TRBV30
j_call: TRBJ2-2
cdr3_aa: AWAGTGRSGELF

v_call: TRBV12-3/TRBV12-4
j_call: TRBJ1-1
cdr3_aa: ASGHAVNTEAF

v_call: TRBV6-5
j_call: TRBJ1-1
cdr3_aa: ASSSRPGGTEAF

v_call: TRBV29-1
j_call: TRBJ2-5
cdr3_aa: SVGPGETQY

v_call: TRBV6-1
j_call: TRBJ2-7
cdr3_aa: ASSLSTHEQY

v_call: TRBV20-1
j_call: TRBJ1-5
cdr3_aa: SAGRNGKPQH

v_call: TRBV7-2
j_call: TRBJ2-7
cdr3_aa: ASSLARGRYEQY

v_call: TRBV7-2
j_call: TRBJ1-2
cdr3_aa: ASSLAYRGRDGYT

v_call: TRBV2
j_call: TRBJ2-7
cdr3_aa: ASSELENYEQY

v_call: TRBV28
j_call: TRBJ1-1
cdr3_aa: ASSLRAVAHEAF

v_call: TRBV6-1
j_call: TRBJ2-7
cdr3_aa: ASSRVNSYEQY

v_call: TRBV19
j_call: TRBJ1-1
cdr3_aa: ASSIRATDTEAF

v_call: TRBV6-2/TRBV6-3
j_call: TRBJ2-7
cdr3_aa: ASRPPTNPYEQY

v_call: TRBV6-1
j_call: TRBJ2-6
cdr3_aa: ASSEGTWTVGANVLT

v_call: TRBV12-3/TRBV12-4
j_call: TRBJ1-3
cdr3_aa: ASSSNRVFGNTIY

v_call: TRBV5-1
j_call: TRBJ2-5
cdr3_aa: ASSLRTNQETQY

v_call: TRBV2
j_call: TRBJ2-7
cdr3_aa: ASSEVRLSYEQY

v_call: TRBV29-1
j_call: TRBJ1-2
cdr3_aa: SVEDHSGGYGYT

v_call: TRBV19
j_call: TRBJ1-6
cdr3_aa: ASRGTGLSPLH

v_call: TRBV10-2
j_call: TRBJ1-1
cdr3_aa: ASNSVPNNTEAF

v_call: TRBV6-1
j_call: TRBJ2-5
cdr3_aa: ASSGLARGYQETQY

v_call: TRBV6-4
j_call: TRBJ1-1
cdr3_aa: ASSEYSYSIEAF

v_call: TRBV28
j_call: TRBJ1-1
cdr3_aa: ASSLWEGSTEAF

v_call: TRBV12-3/TRBV12-4
j_call: TRBJ2-5
cdr3_aa: ASSLVTSGNGRETQY

v_call: TRBV6-5
j_call: TRBJ2-7
cdr3_aa: ASRTAGYEQY

v_call: TRBV5-1
j_call: TRBJ1-1
cdr3_aa: ASRDPKGQMNTEAF

v_call: TRBV28
j_call: TRBJ1-3
cdr3_aa: ASSSPYIGTGAGNTIY

v_call: TRBV2
j_call: TRBJ2-5
cdr3_aa: ASSESPQVKETQY

v_call: TRBV24-1
j_call: TRBJ1-5
cdr3_aa: ATGTGGYSNQPQH

v_call: TRBV14
j_call: TRBJ2-5
cdr3_aa: ASSRNLIQETQY

v_call: TRBV3-1
j_call: TRBJ1-1
cdr3_aa: ASSQGAGREAF

v_call: TRBV20-1
j_call: TRBJ1-1
cdr3_aa: SARDQGRYTEAF

v_call: TRBV19
j_call: TRBJ1-2
cdr3_aa: ASSPHQRVDGYT

v_call: TRBV12-3/TRBV12-4
j_call: TRBJ2-5
cdr3_aa: ASSRGMLQETQY